This TCR beta chain was documented in a study of post-analysis software for immune sequencing data. Included in the TCR beta cDNA libraries were unique molecular identifiers. Input populations of about 0.95 to 11 million T cells gave rise to approximately 500,000 cDNA molecules. TCRdb ran MiXCR on the PCR reads and lists one entry per CDR3 protein. This sample has fewer than 850,000 distinct CDR3 sequences, with 25% to 30% found just once. This clonotype was counted between two and nine times. Its antigen is still unknown. Trimming stripped 4 bases from V and 0 bases from J, with 12 bases between. Germline assignment: CDR1 SEHNR and CDR2 FQNEAQ (reference sequence). The CDR3 loop spans 15 amino acids. Findings of the study overall: Patients carried several TRBV segments more frequently than controls did, and TRBV5-6, TRBV5-1 and TRBV20-1 were among them. Strong co-clustering by F measure linked samples that shared a preparation batch.

This rearrangement joins TRBV7-9 to TRBJ1-2; D is perhaps TRBD1 (6 bases). The source is a girl under 18 with multiple sclerosis. The sequencing sample was made of blood. CDR3 residues: CASSSEWTANYGYTF. DNA of the CDR3: TGTGCCAGCAGCTCCGAATGGACAGCTAACTATGGCTACACCTTC.